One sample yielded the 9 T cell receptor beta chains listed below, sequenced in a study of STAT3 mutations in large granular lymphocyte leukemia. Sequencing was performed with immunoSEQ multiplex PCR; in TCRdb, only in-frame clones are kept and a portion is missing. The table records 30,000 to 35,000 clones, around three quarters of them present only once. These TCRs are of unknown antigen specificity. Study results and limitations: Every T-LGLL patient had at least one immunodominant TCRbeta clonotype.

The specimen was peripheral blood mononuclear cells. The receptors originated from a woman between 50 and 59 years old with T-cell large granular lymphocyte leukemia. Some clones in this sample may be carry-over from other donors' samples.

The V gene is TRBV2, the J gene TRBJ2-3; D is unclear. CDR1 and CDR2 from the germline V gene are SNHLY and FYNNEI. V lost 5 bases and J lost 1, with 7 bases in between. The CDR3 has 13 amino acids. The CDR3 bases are TGTGCCAGCAGTCGACAAGGCACAGATACGCAGTATTTT. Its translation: CASSRQGTDTQYF.

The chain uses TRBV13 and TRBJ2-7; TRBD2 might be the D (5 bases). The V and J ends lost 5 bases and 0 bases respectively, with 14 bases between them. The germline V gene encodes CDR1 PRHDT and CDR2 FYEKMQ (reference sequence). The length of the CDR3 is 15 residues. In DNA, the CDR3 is TGTGCCAGCAGCCTTACTAGAATGCCCTCCTACGAGCAGTACTTC. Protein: CASSLTRMPSYEQYF.

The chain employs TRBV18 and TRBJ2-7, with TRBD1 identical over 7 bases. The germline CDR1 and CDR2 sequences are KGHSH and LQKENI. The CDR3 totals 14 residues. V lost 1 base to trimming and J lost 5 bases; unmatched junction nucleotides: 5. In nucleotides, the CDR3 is TGTGCCAGCTCACCACTCGACAGGGCCAACGAGCAGTACTTC. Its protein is CASSPLDRANEQYF. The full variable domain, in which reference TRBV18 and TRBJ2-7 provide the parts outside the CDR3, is NAGVMQNPRHLVRRRGQEARLRCSPMKGHSHVYWYRQLPEEGLKFMVYLQKENIIDESGMPKERFSAEFPKEGPSILRIQQVVRGDSAAYFCASSPLDRANEQYFGPGTRLTVT.

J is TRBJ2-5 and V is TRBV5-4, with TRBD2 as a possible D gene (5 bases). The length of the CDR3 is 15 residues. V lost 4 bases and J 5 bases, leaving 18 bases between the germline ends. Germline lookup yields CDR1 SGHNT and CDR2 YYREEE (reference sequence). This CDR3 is CASSPRLAGRETQYF. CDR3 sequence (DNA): TGTGCCAGCAGCCCCCGGCTGGCGGGTAGGGAGACCCAGTACTTC.

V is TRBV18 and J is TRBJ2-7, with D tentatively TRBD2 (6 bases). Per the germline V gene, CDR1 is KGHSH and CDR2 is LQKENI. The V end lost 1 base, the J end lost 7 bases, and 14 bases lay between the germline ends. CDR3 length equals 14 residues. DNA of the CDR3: TGTGCCAGCTCACCACTGAACTCCGGGGGAGAGCAGTACTTC. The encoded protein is CASSPLNSGGEQYF. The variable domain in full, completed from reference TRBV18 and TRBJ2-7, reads NAGVMQNPRHLVRRRGQEARLRCSPMKGHSHVYWYRQLPEEGLKFMVYLQKENIIDESGMPKERFSAEFPKEGPSILRIQQVVRGDSAAYFCASSPLNSGGEQYFGPGTRLTVT.

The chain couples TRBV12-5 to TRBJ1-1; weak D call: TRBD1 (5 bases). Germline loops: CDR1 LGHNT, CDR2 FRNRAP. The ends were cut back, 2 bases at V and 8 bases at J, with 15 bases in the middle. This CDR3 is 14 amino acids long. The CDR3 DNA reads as TGTGCTAGTGGTTTGACAGGAGGGATGGCCGAAGCTTTCTTT. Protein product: CASGLTGGMAEAFF.

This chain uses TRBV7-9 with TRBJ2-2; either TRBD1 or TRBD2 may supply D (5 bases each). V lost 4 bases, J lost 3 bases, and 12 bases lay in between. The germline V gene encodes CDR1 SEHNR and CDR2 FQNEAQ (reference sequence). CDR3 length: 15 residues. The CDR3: CASSSRDAYTGELFF. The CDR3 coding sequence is TGTGCCAGCAGCTCCCGGGACGCTTACACCGGGGAGCTGTTTTTT.

CDR3 DNA: TGTGCCAGCAGCCACCAGCAGAGCTCCTACGAGCAGTACTTC. Protein product: CASSHQQSSYEQYF. The V gene is TRBV7-2, the J gene TRBJ2-7; D is uncertain. CDR1 and CDR2 from the germline V gene are SGHTA and FQGNSA. The CDR3 spans 14 residues. Trimming stripped 5 bases from V and 0 bases from J, with 11 bases between.

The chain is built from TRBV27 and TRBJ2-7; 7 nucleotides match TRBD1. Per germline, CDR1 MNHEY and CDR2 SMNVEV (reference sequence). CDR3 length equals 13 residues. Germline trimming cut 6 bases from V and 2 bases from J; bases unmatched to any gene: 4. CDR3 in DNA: TGTGCCAGCAGCAGGACAGGAGCCTACGAGCAGTACTTC. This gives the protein CASSRTGAYEQYF.